This record looks at one T cell receptor beta chain sequence and its context. Method: immunoSEQ multiplex PCR; TCRdb's copy keeps in-frame clones and lacks some. The table records some 140,000 clones, 91% of them present only once. CDR3 size: 16 residues. Germline V gene sequence: CDR1 MNHEY, CDR2 SVGAGI. V lost 1 base and J lost 4; bases outside the gene matches: 6. The data stem from a study of cytotoxic CD8 clonotypes in ibrutinib-treated CLL. The source of roughly 2 micrograms of genomic DNA for TCR beta libraries was cryopreserved PBMCs. The J gene is TRBJ2-1, the V gene TRBV6-5, with 8 bases identical to TRBD2. The sequencing here drew on PBMCs, taken after 12 months of ibrutinib treatment. The receptor was isolated from a human donor with chronic lymphocytic leukemia. The CDR3: CASSYLKSGRYNEQFF. Written as DNA, the CDR3 is TGTGCCAGCAGTTACTTAAAAAGCGGGAGATACAATGAGCAGTTCTTC.